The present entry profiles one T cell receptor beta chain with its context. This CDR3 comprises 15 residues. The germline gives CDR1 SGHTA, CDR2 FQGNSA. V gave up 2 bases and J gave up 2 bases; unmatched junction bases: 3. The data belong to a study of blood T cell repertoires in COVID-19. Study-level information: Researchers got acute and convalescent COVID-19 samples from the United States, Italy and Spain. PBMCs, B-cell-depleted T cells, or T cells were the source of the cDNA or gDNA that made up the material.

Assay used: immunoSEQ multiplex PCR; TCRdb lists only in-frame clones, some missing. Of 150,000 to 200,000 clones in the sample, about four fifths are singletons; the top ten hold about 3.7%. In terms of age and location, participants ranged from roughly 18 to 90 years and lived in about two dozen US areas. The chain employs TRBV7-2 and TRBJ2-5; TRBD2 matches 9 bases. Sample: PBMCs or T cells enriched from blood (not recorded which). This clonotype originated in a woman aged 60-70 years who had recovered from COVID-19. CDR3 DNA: TGTGCCAGCAGCTTATGGCTAGCGGGGCAAGAGACCCAGTACTTC. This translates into CASSLWLAGQETQYF.